This is a list of T cell receptor beta chains from one sample in a study of T-cell reconstitution after alpha-beta-depleted transplantation in children. TCRdb reprocessed the PCR reads with MiXCR, giving one entry per CDR3 protein. The sample has approximately 590,000 distinct CDR3 sequences; roughly 10% are singletons. Sequenced here: PBMCs from the stem cell graft donor, sampled from the stem cell graft. Receptor source: a human donor who donated a stem cell graft to a child with acute myeloid leukemia. The CDR3 runs from the conserved cysteine through the conserved F or W. D genes are given only for firm matches. Some rows mark clone size as missing; the rest say once, few, many or name a class of expanded clone.

- - TRBJ2-3 TRBV7-8 CASSFSVWAGSRKDTQYF TGTGCCAGCAGCTTTAGTGTATGGGCAGGGTCACGCAAAGATACGCAGTATTTT
few - TRBJ1-1 TRBV29-1 CSVGVVMTVLGNTEAFF TGCAGCGTTGGAGTTGTGATGACAGTCCTGGGGAACACTGAAGCTTTCTTT
- TRBD1 TRBJ2-1 TRBV28 CASSPIDRAEQFF TGTGCCAGCAGCCCTATCGACAGGGCCGAGCAGTTCTTC
many TRBD2 TRBJ2-1 TRBV20-1 CSARDLAGGLDEQFF TGCAGTGCTAGGGATCTAGCGGGAGGTTTGGATGAGCAGTTCTTC
- - TRBJ2-2 TRBV4-3 CASSQEPRSGTGELFF TGCGCCAGCAGCCAAGAACCTAGGAGCGGAACCGGGGAGCTGTTTTTT
- TRBD1 TRBJ2-6 TRBV12-3/TRBV12-4 CASSSAQGQGLLTGANVLTF TGTGCCAGCAGCTCGGCCCAGGGACAGGGACTCCTCACTGGGGCCAACGTCCTGACTTTC
few TRBD2 TRBJ2-3 TRBV9 CASSVRRGGTSTDTQYF TGTGCCAGCAGCGTAAGAAGGGGAGGGACTAGCACAGATACGCAGTATTTT
few - TRBJ2-1 TRBV28 CASSWTLLNNEQFF TGTGCCAGCAGTTGGACTCTCTTAAACAATGAGCAGTTCTTC
- TRBD1 TRBJ2-7 TRBV7-2 CASRQTGGDEQYF TGTGCCAGCAGGCAGACAGGGGGCGACGAGCAGTACTTC
- - TRBJ1-5 TRBV7-2 CASSPRVNQPQHF TGTGCCAGCAGCCCCAGGGTAAATCAGCCCCAGCATTTT